This T cell receptor beta chain was sequenced during a study of CD8+ T cells in alopecia areata. Study findings and constraints: It was lesional scalp, especially alopecia totalis/universalis, that showed higher clonality than normal scalp.

V was clipped by 0 bases and J by 1 base, with 5 bases between them. Germline lookup yields CDR1 SGHNT and CDR2 YYREEE (reference sequence). The CDR3 length is 13 residues. Following RNA extraction, reverse transcription yielded cDNA that acted as the sequencing template. Assay: immunoSEQ multiplex PCR; the TCRdb copy retains only in-frame clones and omits some. Here the sample spans over 150,000 clones, around three fifths being singletons. Worth noting for this clone: Its specificity is unknown.

This sequence was found in a human donor in good health. V usage is TRBV5-4 and J usage is TRBJ2-7; D ambiguous. Sequencing input: CD8+ T cells sorted from blood. The CDR3 protein is CASSLDVSYEQYF. CDR3 bases: TGTGCCAGCAGCTTGGATGTGTCCTACGAGCAGTACTTC.